This paragraph covers one T cell receptor beta chain sequence. The sample originates from a study of CD8 T cells in Susac syndrome. RNA was extracted with the RNeasy kit, and a quantity of about 0.45 to 1 ug was reverse transcribed using random hexamers. By means of immunoSEQ multiplex PCR, TCR beta CDR3 spanning 54 Vbeta and 13 Jbeta underwent amplification. In TCRdb, the immunoSEQ multiplex PCR reads were re-called with MiXCR into one record per CDR3 protein. The table records 200,000 to 250,000 distinct CDR3 sequences, approximately 90% of them present only once. While CD8+ and CD4+ T cells were isolated negatively, TEMRA cells were enriched by FACS. Per germline, CDR1 SGHDT and CDR2 YYEEEE. The CDR3 totals 14 residues. Trimming removed 1 base from V and 11 bases from J, with 18 bases in between.

This chain joins TRBV5-6 and TRBJ1-2; D remains unclear. Sequenced material: CD8+ T cells from PBMCs. This TCR came from a human donor with multiple sclerosis. The CDR3 sequence is CASSLRHPLYRYTF. CDR3 nucleotides: TGTGCCAGCAGCTTGAGGCACCCCCTGTATCGGTACACCTTC.